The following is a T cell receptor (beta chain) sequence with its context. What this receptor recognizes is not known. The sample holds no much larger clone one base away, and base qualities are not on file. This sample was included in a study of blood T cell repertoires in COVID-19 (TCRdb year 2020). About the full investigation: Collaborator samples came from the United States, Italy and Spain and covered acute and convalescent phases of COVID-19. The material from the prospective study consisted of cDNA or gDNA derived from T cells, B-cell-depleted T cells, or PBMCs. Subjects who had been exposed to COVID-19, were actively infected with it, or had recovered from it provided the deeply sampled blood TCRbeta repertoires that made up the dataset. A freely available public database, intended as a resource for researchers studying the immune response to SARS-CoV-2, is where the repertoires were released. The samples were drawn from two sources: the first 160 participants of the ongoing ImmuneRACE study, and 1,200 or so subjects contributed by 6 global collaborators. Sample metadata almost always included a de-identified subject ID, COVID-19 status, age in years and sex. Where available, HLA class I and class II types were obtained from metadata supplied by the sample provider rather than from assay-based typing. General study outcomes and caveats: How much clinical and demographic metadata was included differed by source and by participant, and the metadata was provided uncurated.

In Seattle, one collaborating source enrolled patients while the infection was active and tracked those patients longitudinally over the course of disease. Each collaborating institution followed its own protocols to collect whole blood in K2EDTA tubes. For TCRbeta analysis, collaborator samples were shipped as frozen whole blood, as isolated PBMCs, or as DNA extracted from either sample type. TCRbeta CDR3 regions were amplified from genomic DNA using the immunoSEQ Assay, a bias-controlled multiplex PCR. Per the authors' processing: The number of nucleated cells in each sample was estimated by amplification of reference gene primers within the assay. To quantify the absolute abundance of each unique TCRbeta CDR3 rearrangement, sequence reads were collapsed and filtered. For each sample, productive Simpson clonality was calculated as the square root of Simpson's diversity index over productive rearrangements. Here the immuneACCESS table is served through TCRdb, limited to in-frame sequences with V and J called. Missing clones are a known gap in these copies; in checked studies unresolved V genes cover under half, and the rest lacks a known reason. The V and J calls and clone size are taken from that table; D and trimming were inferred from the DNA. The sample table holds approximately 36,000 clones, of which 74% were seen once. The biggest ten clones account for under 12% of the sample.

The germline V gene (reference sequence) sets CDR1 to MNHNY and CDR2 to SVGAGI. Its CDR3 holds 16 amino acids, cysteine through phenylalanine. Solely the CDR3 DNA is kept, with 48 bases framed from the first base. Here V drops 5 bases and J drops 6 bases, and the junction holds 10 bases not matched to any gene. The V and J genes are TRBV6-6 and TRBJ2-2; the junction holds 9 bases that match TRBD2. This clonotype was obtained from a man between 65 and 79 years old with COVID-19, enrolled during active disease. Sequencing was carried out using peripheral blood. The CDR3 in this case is CASSGSGGSIAGELFF. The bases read TGTGCCAGCAGTGGAAGCGGGGGGAGTATCGCCGGGGAGCTGTTTTTT.